This TCR beta chain was recovered during a study of T cells after yellow fever vaccination. From the 5' RACE reads, TCRdb called clonotypes with MiXCR, one entry per CDR3 protein. This sample has approximately 550,000 distinct CDR3 sequences, with over 15% found just once. Study observations and caveats: Among primary-vaccination clones, most reappeared after the booster, at 95% to 96% for CD4 and under 90% for CD8.

Points on this clonotype: The antigen remains undetermined.

CDR3 length: 16 amino acids. Germline V gives CDR1 MNHEY, CDR2 SMNVEV (reference sequence). V was pared by 6 bases and J by 6 bases, with 12 bases of the junction left unmatched. This specimen consisted of PBMCs, obtained 15 days after the yellow fever booster vaccination. The genes are TRBV27 and TRBJ2-3, with 10 nucleotides matching TRBD2. The sequence was obtained from a young man who received the YFV17D yellow fever vaccine. This CDR3 is CASRRNLAGGGDTQYF. The CDR3 nucleotides are TGTGCCAGCAGACGCAACTTAGCGGGAGGAGGGGATACGCAGTATTTT.